This T cell receptor beta chain originates from a study of technical replicates of blood from a handful of donors. Sequencing was performed with immunoSEQ multiplex PCR; in TCRdb, only in-frame clones are kept and a portion is missing. The sample holds around 85,000 clones, roughly 94% seen once. In germline, CDR1 is LNHNV, CDR2 YYDKDF (reference sequence). V lost 8 bases and J 0 bases, leaving 14 bases between the germline ends. The CDR3 sequence is 15 residues long. Sample: T cells isolated from PBMCs. The chain carries TRBV15 and TRBJ1-5, with no clear D. The sequence derives from a human donor in good health. The DNA for the CDR3 is TGTGCCACCCGACTCGCGGGCTATAGCAATCAGCCCCAGCATTTT. It is translated as CATRLAGYSNQPQHF.